Sequencing of this T cell receptor beta chain was carried out in a study of radiation and T cells in renal cell carcinoma. The study's findings and limits: Dominant CDR3 motifs occupied more repertoire in irradiated than control tumors.

The table came from immunoSEQ multiplex PCR; TCRdb's copy has only in-frame clones and leaves some out. Of approximately 9,800 clones listed, over 55% are singletons. Treatment reported: treatment-naive control, cytoreductive nephrectomy. Turning to this clone: Its specificity is not known.

The CDR3 has 15 amino acids. Trimming cost V 7 bases and J 0 bases, with 16 bases left between them. The germline V gene encodes CDR1 MNHEY and CDR2 SVGAGI. Sample: tumor tissue, taken from a patient whose treatment was nephrectomy without radiotherapy. The chain joins TRBV6-5 to TRBJ2-7, with D unresolved. This TCR came from a man in his 60s with renal cell carcinoma. The DNA for the CDR3 is TGTGCCAGCAATCCGGGCGGAGCCCTCTCCTACGAGCAGTACTTC. Translation gives CASNPGGALSYEQYF.